The next 2 T cell receptor beta chains were all read from a single sample in a study of OX40 agonist ivuxolimab in advanced cancers. The repertoire was sequenced with immunoSEQ multiplex PCR; TCRdb's copy has only in-frame clones and lacks some. The data hold some 67,000 clones, with 85% observed a single time. This specimen was CD4+ or CD8+ T cells sorted from blood, taken in a trial of the OX40 agonist ivuxolimab. All receptors derive from an adult with an advanced solid tumor such as melanoma, head and neck, liver or kidney cancer.

The chain couples TRBV18 to TRBJ2-3; either TRBD1 or TRBD2 may fit D (5 bases each). There are 15 residues in the CDR3. The germline V and J ends were trimmed by 2 bases and 1 base, with 10 bases remaining between them. Germline V lookup: CDR1 KGHSH, CDR2 LQKENI. CDR3: CASSPSLGGTDTQYF. DNA of the CDR3: TGTGCCAGCTCACCATCTCTGGGGGGCACAGATACGCAGTATTTT.

CDR3 in amino acids: CASGLRPDTQYF. The CDR3 DNA reads as TGTGCTAGTGGTTTGAGGCCAGATACGCAGTATTTT. The chain uses TRBV12-5 and TRBJ2-3; no definite D call. The CDR3 runs 12 residues. The germline V gene has CDR1 LGHNT and CDR2 FRNRAP. The V and J ends lost 2 bases and 4 bases respectively, with 4 bases between them. The full variable domain, rest sourced from reference TRBV12-5 and TRBJ2-3, is DARVTQTPRHKVTEMGQEVTMRCQPILGHNTVFWYRQTMMQGLELLAYFRNRAPLDDSGMPKDRFSAEMPDATLATLKIQPSEPRDSAVYFCASGLRPDTQYFGPGTRLTVL.